The 2 T cell receptor beta chains below were found in one sample sequenced in a study of beta chain features in type 1 diabetes. Study-wide results and limits: Moderate yet significant TCRB CDR3 shortening was seen in Type 1 diabetes patients in all four CD4+ subsets.

Expressed TCRB transcripts were sequenced because the entire RNA isolate underwent reverse transcription. The assay was immunoSEQ multiplex PCR, and TCRdb's table has in-frame clones only and misses some. This table has 20,000 to 25,000 clones, around 63% appearing once. For these TCRs, the target antigens are not known. Input material: Tregs from blood. These receptors all come from a man aged 18 to 30 with type 1 diabetes.

J is TRBJ2-2 and V is TRBV11-2; no reliable D call. This CDR3 is built from 13 residues. Germline CDR1 reads SGHAT; CDR2 reads FQNNGV. V lost 4 bases, J lost 6 bases, and 9 bases lay in between. The CDR3 DNA reads as TGTGCCAGCAGCTCCTTTTTTCCCGGGGAGCTGTTTTTT. Protein sequence: CASSSFFPGELFF.

J is TRBJ2-7 and V is TRBV7-2; a weak D match, TRBD2 (7 bases). V was cut by 5 bases and J by 7 bases, with 24 bases left in between. The germline gives CDR1 SGHTA, CDR2 FQGNSA. This CDR3 comprises 16 residues. CDR3 sequence (DNA): TGTGCCAGCAGCCGGAGCGCGGCGCGGGAGCAGGGGGAGCAGTACTTC. It specifies CASSRSAAREQGEQYF.